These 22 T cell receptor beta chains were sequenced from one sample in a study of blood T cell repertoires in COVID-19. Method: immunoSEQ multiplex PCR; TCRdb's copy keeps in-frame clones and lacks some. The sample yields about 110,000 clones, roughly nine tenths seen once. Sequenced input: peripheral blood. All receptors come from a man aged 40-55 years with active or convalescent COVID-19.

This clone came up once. Here the CDR3 reads CASSQDTSTYEQYF. The CDR3 nucleotides read TGTGCCAGCAGCCAAGATACATCAACCTACGAGCAGTACTTC. The V gene is TRBV3-1 (or the pseudogene TRBV3-2), the J gene TRBJ2-7; D remains ambiguous. Germline V lookup: CDR1 LGHDT, CDR2 YNNKEL (reference sequence). V was cut by 0 bases and J by 2 bases, with 8 bases left in between. The CDR3 spans 14 residues.

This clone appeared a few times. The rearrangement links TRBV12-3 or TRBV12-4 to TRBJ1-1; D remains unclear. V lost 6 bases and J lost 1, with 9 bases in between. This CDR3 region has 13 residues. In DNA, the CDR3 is TGTGCCAGCAGACTCACAGCGAACACTGAAGCTTTCTTT. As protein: CASRLTANTEAFF.

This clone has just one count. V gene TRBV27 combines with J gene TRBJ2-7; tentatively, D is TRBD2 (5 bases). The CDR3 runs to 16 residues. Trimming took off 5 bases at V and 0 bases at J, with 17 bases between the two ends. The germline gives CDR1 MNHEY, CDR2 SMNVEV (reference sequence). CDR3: CASSPLGGSSSYEQYF. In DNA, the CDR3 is TGTGCCAGCAGTCCCCTTGGCGGGTCCAGCTCCTACGAGCAGTACTTC.

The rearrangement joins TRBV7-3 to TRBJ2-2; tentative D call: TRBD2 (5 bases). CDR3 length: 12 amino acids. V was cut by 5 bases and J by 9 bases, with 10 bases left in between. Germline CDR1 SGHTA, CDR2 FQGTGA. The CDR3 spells CASSPSGRELFF. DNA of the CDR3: TGTGCCAGCAGCCCATCGGGGAGGGAGCTGTTTTTT.

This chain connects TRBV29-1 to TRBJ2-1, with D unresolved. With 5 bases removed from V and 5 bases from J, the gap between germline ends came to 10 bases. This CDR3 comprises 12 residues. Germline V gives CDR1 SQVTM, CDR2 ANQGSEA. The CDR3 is CSVSGYNNEQFF. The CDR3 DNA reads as TGCAGCGTTTCGGGTTATAACAATGAGCAGTTCTTC.

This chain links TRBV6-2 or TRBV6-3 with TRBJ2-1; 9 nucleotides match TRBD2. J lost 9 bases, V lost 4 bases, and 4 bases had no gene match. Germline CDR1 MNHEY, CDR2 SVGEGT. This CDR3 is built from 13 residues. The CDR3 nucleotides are TGTGCCAGCAGTTCCCTAGCGGGAACTGAGCAGTTCTTC. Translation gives CASSSLAGTEQFF.

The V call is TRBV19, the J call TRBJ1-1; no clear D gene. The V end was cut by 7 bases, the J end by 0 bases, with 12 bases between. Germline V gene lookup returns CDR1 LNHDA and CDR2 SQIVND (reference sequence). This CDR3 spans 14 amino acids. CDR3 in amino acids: CASTPHSMNTEAFF. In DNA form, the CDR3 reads TGTGCCAGTACTCCACACAGCATGAACACTGAAGCTTTCTTT. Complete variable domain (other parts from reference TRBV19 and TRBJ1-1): DGGITQSPKYLFRKEGQNVTLSCEQNLNHDAMYWYRQDPGQGLRLIYYSQIVNDFQKGDIAEGYSVSREKKESFPLTVTSAQKNPTAFYLCASTPHSMNTEAFFGQGTRLTVV.

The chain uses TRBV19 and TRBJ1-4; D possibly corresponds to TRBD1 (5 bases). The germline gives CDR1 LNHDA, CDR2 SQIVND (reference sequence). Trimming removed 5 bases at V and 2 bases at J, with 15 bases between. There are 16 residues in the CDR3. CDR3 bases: TGTGCCAGTAGTTGGACACTTAGAGCGACTAATGAAAAACTGTTTTTT. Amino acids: CASSWTLRATNEKLFF.

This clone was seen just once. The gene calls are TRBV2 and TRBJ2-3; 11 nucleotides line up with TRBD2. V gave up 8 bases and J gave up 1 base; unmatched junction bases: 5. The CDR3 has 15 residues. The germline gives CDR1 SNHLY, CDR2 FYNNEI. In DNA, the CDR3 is TGTGCCAGCTCACTAGCGGGAGTAGGCACAGATACGCAGTATTTT. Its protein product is CASSLAGVGTDTQYF.

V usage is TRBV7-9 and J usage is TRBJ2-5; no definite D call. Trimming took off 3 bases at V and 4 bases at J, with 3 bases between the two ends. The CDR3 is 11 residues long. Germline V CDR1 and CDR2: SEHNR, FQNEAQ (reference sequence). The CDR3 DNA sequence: TGTGCCAGCAGCTTCCTAGAGACCCAGTACTTC. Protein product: CASSFLETQYF.

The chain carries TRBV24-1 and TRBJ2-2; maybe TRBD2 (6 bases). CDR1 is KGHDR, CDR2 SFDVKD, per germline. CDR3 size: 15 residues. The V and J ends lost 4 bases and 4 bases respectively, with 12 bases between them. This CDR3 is CATSEFGTATGELFF. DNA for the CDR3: TGTGCCACCAGTGAATTCGGGACTGCCACCGGGGAGCTGTTTTTT.

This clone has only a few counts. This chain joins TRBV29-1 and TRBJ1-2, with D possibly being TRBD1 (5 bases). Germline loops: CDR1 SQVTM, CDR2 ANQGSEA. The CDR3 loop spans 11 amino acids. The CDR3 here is CTMRDSYGYTF. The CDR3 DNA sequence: TGCACCATGAGGGACTCCTATGGCTACACCTTC. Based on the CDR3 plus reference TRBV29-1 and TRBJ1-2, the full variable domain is SAVISQKPSRDICQRGTSLTIQCQVDSQVTMMFWYRQQPGQSLTLIATANQGSEATYESGFVIDKFPISRPNLTFSTLTVSNMSPEDSSIYLCTMRDSYGYTFGSGTRLTVV.

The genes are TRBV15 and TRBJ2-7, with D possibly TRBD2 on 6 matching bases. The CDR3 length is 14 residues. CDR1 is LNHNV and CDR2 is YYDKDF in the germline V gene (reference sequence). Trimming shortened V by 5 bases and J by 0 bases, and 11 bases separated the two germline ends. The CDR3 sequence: CATSFGRSSYEQYF. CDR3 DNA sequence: TGTGCCACCAGCTTTGGGAGGAGCTCCTACGAGCAGTACTTC.

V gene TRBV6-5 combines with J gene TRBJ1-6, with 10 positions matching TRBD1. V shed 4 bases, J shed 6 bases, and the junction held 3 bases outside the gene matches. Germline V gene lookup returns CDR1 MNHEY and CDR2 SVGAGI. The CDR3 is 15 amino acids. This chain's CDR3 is CASSSRDRGNSPLHF. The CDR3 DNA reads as TGTGCCAGCAGTTCCCGGGACAGGGGTAATTCACCCCTCCACTTT.

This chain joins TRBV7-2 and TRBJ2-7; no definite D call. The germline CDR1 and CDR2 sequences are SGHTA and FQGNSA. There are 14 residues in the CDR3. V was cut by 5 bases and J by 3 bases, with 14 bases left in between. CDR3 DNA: TGTGCCAGCAGCCTGAAGAGTAGCCTCTACGAGCAGTACTTC. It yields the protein CASSLKSSLYEQYF.

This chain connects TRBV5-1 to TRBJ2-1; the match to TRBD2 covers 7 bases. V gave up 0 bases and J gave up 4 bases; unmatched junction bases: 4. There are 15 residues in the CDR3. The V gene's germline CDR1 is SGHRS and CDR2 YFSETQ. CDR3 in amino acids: CASSLVAGDYNEQFF. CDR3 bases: TGCGCCAGCAGCTTGGTTGCGGGGGATTACAATGAGCAGTTCTTC.

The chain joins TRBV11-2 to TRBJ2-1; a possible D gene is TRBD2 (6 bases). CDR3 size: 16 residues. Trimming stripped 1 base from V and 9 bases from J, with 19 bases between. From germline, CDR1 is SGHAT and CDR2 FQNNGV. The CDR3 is CASSLALGTEYGEQFF. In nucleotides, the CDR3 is TGTGCCAGCAGCTTAGCTCTAGGGACTGAGTACGGTGAGCAGTTCTTC. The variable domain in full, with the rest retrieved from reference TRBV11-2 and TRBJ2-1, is EAGVAQSPRYKIIEKRQSVAFWCNPISGHATLYWYQQILGQGPKLLIQFQNNGVVDDSQLPKDRFSAERLKGVDSTLKIQPAKLEDSAVYLCASSLALGTEYGEQFFGPGTRLTVL.

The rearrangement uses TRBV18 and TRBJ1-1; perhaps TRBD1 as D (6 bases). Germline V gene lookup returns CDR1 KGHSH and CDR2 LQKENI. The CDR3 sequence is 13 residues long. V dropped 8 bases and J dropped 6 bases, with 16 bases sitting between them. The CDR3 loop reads CASRGTRGSEAFF. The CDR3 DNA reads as TGTGCCAGCCGCGGAACCAGGGGTTCTGAAGCTTTCTTT.

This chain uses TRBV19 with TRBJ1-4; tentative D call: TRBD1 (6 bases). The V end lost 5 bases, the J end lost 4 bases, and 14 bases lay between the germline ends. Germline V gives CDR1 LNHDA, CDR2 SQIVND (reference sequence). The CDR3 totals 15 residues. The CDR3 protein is CASSLPGAFNEKLFF. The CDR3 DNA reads TGTGCCAGTAGTCTTCCAGGGGCTTTTAATGAAAAACTGTTTTTT.

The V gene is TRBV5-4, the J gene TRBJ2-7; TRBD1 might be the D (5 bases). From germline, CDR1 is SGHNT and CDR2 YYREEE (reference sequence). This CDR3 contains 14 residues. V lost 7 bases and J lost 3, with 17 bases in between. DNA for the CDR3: TGTGCCAGCGCGTCAACTGACAGAGACTACGAGCAGTACTTC. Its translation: CASASTDRDYEQYF.

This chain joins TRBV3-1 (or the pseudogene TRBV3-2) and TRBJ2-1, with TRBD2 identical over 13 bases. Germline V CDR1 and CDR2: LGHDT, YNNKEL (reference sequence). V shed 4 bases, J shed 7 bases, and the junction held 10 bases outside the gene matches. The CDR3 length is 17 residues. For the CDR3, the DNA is TGTGCCAGCAGCCTAGGACTAGCGGGAGTCCTGGTGAATGAGCAGTTCTTC. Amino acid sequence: CASSLGLAGVLVNEQFF.

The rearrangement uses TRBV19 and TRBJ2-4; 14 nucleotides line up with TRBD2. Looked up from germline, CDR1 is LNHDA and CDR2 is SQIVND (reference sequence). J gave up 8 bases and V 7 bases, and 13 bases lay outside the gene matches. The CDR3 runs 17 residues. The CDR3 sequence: CASIDPGTSGSRHIQYF. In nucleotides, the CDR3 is TGTGCCAGTATAGATCCAGGGACTAGCGGGAGTCGCCACATTCAGTACTTC.